This T cell receptor (beta chain) was identified during a study of blood T cell repertoires in COVID-19. J gave up 2 bases and V 1 base, and 1 base lay outside the gene matches. This CDR3 region has 15 residues. Germline V gives CDR1 MGHRA, CDR2 YSYEKL. The assay was immunoSEQ multiplex PCR, and TCRdb's table has in-frame clones only and misses some. Of some 280,000 clones in the sample, roughly 89% were seen once. A note on this clone: This CDR3 is also generated by other DNA sequences in the sample.

The sequencing sample was made of peripheral blood. V gene TRBV4-1 combines with J gene TRBJ2-7, with 11 bases fitting TRBD2. This TCR came from a woman aged 40 to 55 who had recovered from COVID-19. CDR3 residues: CASSQGLAGPYEQYF. The CDR3 coding sequence is TGCGCCAGCAGCCAAGGACTAGCGGGACCCTACGAGCAGTACTTC.